This T cell receptor (beta chain) was sequenced for a study of T cells in Graves' hyperthyroidism and ophthalmopathy. Study-level information: Peripheral blood collection took place at initial diagnosis, before any treatment.

Study-wide findings and caveats: From stable hyperthyroidism, ophthalmopathy was separated by a 13 V-J model.

The study included ophthalmopathy patients with Clinical Activity Score at least 3, NOSPECS grade at least 4 and duration under 3 months. Criteria for exclusion of patients were uncontrolled infection, other autoimmune disease, pregnancy or lactation. In germline, CDR1 is SGHAT, CDR2 FQNNGV. The CDR3 is made up of 14 amino acids. Amplified regions were TCR beta CDR3 sequences from RNA transcripts. A first-round RT-PCR of the TCR CDR3 used the HTBI primer set. TCRdb redid the calling of the multiplex PCR reads with MiXCR, one entry per CDR3 protein. Of about 380,000 distinct CDR3 sequences detected, around 20% appear once; the ten largest clones hold 40% to 45%. This clonotype was seen ten or more times. The antigen remains unidentified. The junction and the germline gene differ at one end; a read error may be behind it.

The chain links TRBV11-2 to TRBJ2-7; no reliable D call. Material for sequencing was blood. The clonotype comes from a man aged 18 to 29 with Graves' ophthalmopathy. The CDR3 loop reads CASSIDLFGYEQYF. The CDR3, as DNA: TGTGCCAGCAGCATAGACCTTTTCGGCTACGAGCAGTACTTC.